This TCR beta chain originates from a study of blood T cell repertoires in COVID-19 (TCRdb year 2020). Background for the entire study: Collaborator samples came from the United States, Italy and Spain and covered acute and convalescent phases of COVID-19. The prospective study material was composed of cDNA or gDNA derived from T cells, B-cell-depleted T cells, or PBMCs. The dataset comprised deeply sampled blood TCRbeta repertoires from subjects exposed to, actively infected with, or recovered from COVID-19. The repertoires were released in a freely available public database meant as a resource for research on the immune response to SARS-CoV-2. Samples were obtained from the ongoing ImmuneRACE study (first 160 participants) and from 1,000 to 1,500 subjects provided by 6 global collaborators. A de-identified subject ID, COVID-19 status, age in years and sex were almost always included in the sample metadata. Where HLA class I and class II types were available, the types were taken from metadata supplied by the sample provider, not from assay-based typing.

Collaborating institutions collected whole blood in K2EDTA tubes following their own protocols. Collaborator samples were shipped for TCRbeta analysis as frozen whole blood, isolated PBMCs, or DNA extracted from either sample type. TCRbeta CDR3 regions were amplified from genomic DNA by means of the immunoSEQ Assay, a bias-controlled multiplex PCR. In the original analysis: Within the assay, amplification of reference gene primers was used to estimate how many nucleated cells each sample contained. To quantify the absolute abundance of each unique TCRbeta CDR3 rearrangement, sequence reads were collapsed and filtered. For each sample, productive Simpson clonality was calculated as the square root of Simpson's diversity index across productive rearrangements. Imported from immuneACCESS, the table was reduced by TCRdb to in-frame sequences with V and J called. These copies leave out some clones; in studies compared against another copy, an unresolved V gene accounts for under half, and the cause of the remainder is not known. Clonal size and the V and J genes are those of that table, whereas D and trimming came from the DNA. The sample yields roughly 46,000 clones; over 80% were counted once. Roughly 12% of the sample is taken by the ten largest.

Of note for this clone: Its cognate antigen has yet to be identified. Base-call qualities are not available, and no considerably larger clone is one nucleotide away.

What the study reported, not specific to this receptor: The quantity of clinical and demographic metadata differed by source and by participant and was supplied without curation.

Relative to germline, V is 3 bases shorter and J is 1 base shorter, with 9 bases between their ends. CDR1 and CDR2, looked up from the germline V gene, are SGHAT and FQNNGV. The CDR3 goes from the cysteine to the phenylalanine over 14 residues. Only the CDR3 DNA is retained, 42 bases long and in frame from the first base. This TCR came from a human donor with active COVID-19. The donor label of this sample is uncertain. The specimen was peripheral blood. The chain uses TRBV11-2 and TRBJ1-1; a weak D assignment points to TRBD1 (5 bases agree). The bases are TGTGCCAGCAGCTTGGCAGGGTCGAACACTGAAGCTTTCTTT. Its coded protein is CASSLAGSNTEAFF.